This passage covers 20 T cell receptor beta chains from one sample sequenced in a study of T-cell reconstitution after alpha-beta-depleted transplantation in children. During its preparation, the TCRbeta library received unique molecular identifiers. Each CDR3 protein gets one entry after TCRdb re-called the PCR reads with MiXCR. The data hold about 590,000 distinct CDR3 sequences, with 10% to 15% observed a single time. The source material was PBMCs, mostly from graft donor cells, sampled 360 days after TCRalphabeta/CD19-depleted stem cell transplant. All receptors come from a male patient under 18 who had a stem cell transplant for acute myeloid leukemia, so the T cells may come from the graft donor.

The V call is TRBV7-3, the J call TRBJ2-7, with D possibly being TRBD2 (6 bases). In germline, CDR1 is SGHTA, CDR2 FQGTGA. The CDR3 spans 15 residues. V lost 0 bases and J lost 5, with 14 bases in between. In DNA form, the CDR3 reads TGTGCCAGCAGCTTAACAGCAGTCAGGGAGGACGAGCAGTACTTC. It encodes CASSLTAVREDEQYF.

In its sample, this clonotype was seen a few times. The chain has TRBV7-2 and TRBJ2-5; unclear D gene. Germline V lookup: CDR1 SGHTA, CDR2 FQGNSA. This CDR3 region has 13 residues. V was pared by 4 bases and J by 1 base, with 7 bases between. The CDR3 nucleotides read TGTGCCAGCAGCTATTTACTCCAAGAGACCCAGTACTTC. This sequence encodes CASSYLLQETQYF.

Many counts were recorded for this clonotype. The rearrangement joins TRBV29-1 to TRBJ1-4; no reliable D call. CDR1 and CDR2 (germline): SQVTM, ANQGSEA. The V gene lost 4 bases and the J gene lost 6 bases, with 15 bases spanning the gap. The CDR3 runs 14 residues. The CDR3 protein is CSVVLTRFYEKLFF. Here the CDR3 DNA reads TGCAGCGTTGTTCTCACCCGGTTTTATGAAAAACTGTTTTTT.

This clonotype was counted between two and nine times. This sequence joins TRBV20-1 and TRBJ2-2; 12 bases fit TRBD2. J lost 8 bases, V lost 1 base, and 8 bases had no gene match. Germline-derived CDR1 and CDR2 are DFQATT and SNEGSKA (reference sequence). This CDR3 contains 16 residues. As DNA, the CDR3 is TGCAGTGCTAGAGTGTCTAGCGGGAGGGTTAAGGGGGAGCTGTTTTTT. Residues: CSARVSSGRVKGELFF.

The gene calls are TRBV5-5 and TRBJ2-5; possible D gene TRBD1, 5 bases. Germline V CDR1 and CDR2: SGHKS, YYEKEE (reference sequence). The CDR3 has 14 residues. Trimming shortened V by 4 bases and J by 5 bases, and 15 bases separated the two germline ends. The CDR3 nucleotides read TGTGCCAGCAGCGGGGCGTCGGTATCGGAGACCCAGTACTTC. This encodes CASSGASVSETQYF.

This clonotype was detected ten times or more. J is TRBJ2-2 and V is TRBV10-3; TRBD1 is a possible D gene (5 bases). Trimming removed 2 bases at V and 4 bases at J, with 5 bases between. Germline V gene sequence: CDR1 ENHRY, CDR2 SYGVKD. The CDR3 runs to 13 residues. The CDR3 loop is CAISEQGTGELFF. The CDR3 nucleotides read TGTGCCATCAGTGAGCAGGGCACCGGGGAGCTGTTTTTT.

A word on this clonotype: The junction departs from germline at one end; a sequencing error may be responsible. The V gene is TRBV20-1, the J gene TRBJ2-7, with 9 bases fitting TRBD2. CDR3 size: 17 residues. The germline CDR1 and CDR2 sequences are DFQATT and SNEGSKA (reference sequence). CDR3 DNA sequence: TGCTGTGCTAGAGTTAAAGAGGTGGCGGGAGGGCTGTACGAGCAGTACTTC. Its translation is CCARVKEVAGGLYEQYF.

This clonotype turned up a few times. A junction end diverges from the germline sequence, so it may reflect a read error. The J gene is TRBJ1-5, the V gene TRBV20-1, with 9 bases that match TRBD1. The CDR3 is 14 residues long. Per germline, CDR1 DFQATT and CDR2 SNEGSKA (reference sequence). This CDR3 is CSGRQGGDRQPQHF. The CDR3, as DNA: TGCAGTGGTAGACAGGGGGGAGACAGGCAGCCCCAGCATTTT.

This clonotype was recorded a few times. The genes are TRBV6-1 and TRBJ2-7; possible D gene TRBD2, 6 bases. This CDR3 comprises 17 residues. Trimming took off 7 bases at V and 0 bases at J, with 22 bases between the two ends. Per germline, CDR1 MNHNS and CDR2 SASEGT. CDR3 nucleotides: TGTGCCAGCAACCCGATTTCCGGGACTGGTAGCTCCTACGAGCAGTACTTC. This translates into CASNPISGTGSSYEQYF.

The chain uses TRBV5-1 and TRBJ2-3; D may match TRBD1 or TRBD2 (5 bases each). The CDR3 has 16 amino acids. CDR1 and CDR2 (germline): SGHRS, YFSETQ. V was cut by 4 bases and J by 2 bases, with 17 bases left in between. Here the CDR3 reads CASSRGPVTITDTQYF. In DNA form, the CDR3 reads TGCGCCAGCAGCCGGGGACCCGTCACTATCACAGATACGCAGTATTTT.

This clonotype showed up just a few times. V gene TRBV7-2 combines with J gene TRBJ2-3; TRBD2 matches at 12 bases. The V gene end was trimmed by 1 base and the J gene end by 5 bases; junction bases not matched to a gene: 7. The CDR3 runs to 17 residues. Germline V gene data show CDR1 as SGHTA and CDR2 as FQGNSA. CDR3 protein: CASSLGLAGGQVDTQYF. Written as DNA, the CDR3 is TGTGCCAGCAGCTTAGGGCTAGCGGGAGGGCAGGTAGATACGCAGTATTTT.

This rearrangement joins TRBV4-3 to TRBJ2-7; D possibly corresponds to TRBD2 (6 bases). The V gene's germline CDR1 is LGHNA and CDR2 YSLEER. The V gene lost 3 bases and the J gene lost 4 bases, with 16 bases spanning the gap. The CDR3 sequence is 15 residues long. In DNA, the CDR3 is TGCGCCAGCAGCCAGGGGAGGATAGGGCCTTACGAGCAGTACTTC. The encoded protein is CASSQGRIGPYEQYF.

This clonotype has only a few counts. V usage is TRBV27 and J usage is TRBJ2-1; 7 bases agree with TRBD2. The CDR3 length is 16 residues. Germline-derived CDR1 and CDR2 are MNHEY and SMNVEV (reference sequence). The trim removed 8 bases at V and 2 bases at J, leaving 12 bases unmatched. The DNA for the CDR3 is TGTGCCAGCCGGAAATGGCGGGAGACAACCTACAATGAGCAGTTCTTC. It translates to CASRKWRETTYNEQFF.

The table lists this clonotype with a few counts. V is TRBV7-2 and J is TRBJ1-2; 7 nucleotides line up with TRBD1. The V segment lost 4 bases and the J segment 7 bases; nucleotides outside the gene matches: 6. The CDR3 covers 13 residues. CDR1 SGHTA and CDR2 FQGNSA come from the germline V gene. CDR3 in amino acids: CASSYLGGSGYTF. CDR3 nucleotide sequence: TGTGCCAGCAGCTACCTAGGGGGCAGTGGCTACACCTTC.

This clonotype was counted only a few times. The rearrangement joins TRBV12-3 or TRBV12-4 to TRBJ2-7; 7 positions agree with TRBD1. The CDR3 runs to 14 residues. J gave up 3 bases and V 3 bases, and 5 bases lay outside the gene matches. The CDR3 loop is CASSFRQGDYEQYF. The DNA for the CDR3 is TGTGCCAGCAGTTTCCGACAGGGAGACTACGAGCAGTACTTC.

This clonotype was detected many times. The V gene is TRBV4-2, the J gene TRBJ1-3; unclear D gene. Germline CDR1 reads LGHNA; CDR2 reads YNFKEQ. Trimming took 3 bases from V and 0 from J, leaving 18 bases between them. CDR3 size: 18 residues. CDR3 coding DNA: TGTGCCAGCAGCCACTCCACAGTCCCAGACGTCTCTGGAAACACCATATATTTT. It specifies CASSHSTVPDVSGNTIYF.

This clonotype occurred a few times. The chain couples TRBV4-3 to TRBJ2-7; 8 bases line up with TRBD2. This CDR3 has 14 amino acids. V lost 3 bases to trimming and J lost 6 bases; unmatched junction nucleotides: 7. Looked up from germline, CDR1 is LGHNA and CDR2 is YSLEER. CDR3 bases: TGCGCCAGCAGCCAGAGGCCCCTAGCGGGCGAGCAGTACTTC. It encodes CASSQRPLAGEQYF.

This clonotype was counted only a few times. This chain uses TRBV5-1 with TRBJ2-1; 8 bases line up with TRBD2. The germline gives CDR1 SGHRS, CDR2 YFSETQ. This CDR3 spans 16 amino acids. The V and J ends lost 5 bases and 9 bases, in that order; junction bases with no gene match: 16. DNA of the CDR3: TGCGCCAGCAGTCTAGCACTCAGCGGGAGTAAGGGTGAGCAGTTCTTC. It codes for CASSLALSGSKGEQFF.

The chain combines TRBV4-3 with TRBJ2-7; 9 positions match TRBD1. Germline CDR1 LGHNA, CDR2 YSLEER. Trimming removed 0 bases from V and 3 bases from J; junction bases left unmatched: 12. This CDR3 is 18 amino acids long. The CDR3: CASSQDRGQGREYYEQYF. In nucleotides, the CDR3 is TGCGCCAGCAGCCAAGATCGAGGACAGGGGCGAGAATACTACGAGCAGTACTTC.

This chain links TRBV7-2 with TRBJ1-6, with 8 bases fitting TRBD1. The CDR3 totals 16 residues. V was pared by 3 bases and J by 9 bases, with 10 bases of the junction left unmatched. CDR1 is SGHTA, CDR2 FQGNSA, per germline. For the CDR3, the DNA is TGTGCCAGCAGCTTCAGGGGGCGCGTAGGAAGTTCACCCCTCCACTTT. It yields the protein CASSFRGRVGSSPLHF.